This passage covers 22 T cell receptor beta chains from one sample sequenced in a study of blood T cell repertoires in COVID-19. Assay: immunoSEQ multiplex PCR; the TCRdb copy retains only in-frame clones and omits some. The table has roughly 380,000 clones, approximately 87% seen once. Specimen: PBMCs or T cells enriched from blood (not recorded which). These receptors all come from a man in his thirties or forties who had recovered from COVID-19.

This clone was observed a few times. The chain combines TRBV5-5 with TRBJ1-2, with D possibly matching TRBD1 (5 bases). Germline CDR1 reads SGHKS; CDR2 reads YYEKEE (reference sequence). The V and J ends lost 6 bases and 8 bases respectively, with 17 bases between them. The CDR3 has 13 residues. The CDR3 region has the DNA TGTGCCAGCAATTGGGGGGAGGGTCCCGGCTACACCTTC. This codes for CASNWGEGPGYTF.

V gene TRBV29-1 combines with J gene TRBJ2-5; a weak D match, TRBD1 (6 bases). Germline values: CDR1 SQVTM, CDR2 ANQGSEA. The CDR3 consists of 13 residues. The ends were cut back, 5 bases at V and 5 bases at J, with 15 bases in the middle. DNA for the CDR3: TGCAGCGTTCAGGGGTTGCGGGCGGAGACCCAGTACTTC. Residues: CSVQGLRAETQYF.

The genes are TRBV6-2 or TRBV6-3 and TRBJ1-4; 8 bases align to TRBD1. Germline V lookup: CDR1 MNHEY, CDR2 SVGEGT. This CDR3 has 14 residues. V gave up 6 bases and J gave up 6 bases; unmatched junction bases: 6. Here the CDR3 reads CASSAPGGYEKLFF. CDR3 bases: TGTGCCAGCAGCGCCCCAGGGGGCTATGAAAAACTGTTTTTT.

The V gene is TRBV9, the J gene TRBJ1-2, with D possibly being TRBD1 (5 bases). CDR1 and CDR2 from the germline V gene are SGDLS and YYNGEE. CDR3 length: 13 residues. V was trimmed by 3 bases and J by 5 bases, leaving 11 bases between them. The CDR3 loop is CASSAGTSYGYTF. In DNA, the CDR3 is TGTGCCAGCAGCGCCGGGACTTCATATGGCTACACCTTC.

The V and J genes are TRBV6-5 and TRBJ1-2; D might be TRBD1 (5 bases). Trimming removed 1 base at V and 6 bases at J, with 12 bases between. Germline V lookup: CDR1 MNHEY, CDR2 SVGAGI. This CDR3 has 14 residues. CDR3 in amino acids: CASSYLGRADGYTF. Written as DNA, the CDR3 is TGTGCCAGCAGTTACTTAGGCAGGGCGGATGGCTACACCTTC.

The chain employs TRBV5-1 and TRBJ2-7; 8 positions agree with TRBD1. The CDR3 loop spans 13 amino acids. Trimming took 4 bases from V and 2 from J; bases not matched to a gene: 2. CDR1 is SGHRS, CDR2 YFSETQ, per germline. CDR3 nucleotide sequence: TGCGCCAGCAGCGTGGGACAGGCCTACGAGCAGTACTTC. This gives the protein CASSVGQAYEQYF.

CDR3: CASSLEASTGGETQYF. The CDR3 DNA follows: TGTGCCAGCAGCTTAGAGGCGAGCACCGGCGGGGAGACCCAGTACTTC. This chain connects TRBV7-9 to TRBJ2-5; TRBD2 is a possible D gene (5 bases). Germline values: CDR1 SEHNR, CDR2 FQNEAQ (reference sequence). V lost 1 base, J lost 5 bases, and 17 bases lay in between. The CDR3 sequence is 16 residues long.

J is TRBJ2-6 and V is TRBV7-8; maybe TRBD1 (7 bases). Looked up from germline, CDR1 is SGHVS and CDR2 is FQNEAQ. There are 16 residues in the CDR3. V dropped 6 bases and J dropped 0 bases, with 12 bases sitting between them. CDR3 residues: CASRRDRFSGANVLTF. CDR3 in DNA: TGTGCCAGCAGGCGGGACAGATTCTCTGGGGCCAACGTCCTGACTTTC.

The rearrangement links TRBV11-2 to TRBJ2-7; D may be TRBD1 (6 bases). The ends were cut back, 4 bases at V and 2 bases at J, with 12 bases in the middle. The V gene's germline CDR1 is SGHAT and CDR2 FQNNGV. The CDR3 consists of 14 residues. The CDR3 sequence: CASSSPRGAYEQYF. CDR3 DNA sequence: TGTGCCAGCAGCTCACCCAGGGGTGCCTACGAGCAGTACTTC.

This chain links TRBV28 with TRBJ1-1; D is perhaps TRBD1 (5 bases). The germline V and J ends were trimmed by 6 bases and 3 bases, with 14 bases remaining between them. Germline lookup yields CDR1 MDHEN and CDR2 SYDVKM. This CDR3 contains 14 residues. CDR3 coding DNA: TGTGCCAGCAGAGGCAGGGTGAGGTACACTGAAGCTTTCTTT. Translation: CASRGRVRYTEAFF.

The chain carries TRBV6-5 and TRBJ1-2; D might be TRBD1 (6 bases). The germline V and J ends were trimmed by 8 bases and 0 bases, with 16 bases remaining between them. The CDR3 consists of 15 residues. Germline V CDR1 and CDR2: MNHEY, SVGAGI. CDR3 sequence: CASADRSYSNYGYTF. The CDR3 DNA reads TGTGCCAGCGCGGACAGAAGCTACTCTAACTATGGCTACACCTTC.

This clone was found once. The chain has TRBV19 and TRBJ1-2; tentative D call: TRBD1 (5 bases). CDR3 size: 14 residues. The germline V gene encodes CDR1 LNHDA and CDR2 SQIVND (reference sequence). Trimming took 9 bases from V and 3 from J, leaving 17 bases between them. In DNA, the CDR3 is TGTGCCAGCCTGGGGGGTGGCGACTACTATGGCTACACCTTC. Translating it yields CASLGGGDYYGYTF.

CDR3 in DNA: TGTGCCAGCAGAGAGGGACAGGGGAGAGGCTACACCTTC. Translating gives CASREGQGRGYTF. The chain links TRBV5-5 to TRBJ1-2; TRBD1 matches at 10 bases. Germline V CDR1 and CDR2: SGHKS, YYEKEE (reference sequence). This CDR3 comprises 13 residues. The ends lost 5 bases at V and 8 bases at J; junction bases unmatched: 6.

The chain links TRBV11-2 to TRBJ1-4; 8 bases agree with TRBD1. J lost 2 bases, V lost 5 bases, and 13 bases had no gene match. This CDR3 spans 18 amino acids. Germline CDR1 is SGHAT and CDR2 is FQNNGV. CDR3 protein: CASSRRVDRGLTNEKLFF. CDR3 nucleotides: TGTGCCAGCAGCCGACGGGTAGACAGGGGACTTACTAATGAAAAACTGTTTTTT.

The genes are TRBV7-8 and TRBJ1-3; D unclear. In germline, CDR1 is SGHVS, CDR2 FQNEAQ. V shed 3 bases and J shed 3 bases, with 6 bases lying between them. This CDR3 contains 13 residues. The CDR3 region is CASSLGSGNTIYF. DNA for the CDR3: TGTGCCAGCAGCTTGGGCAGTGGAAACACCATATATTTT.

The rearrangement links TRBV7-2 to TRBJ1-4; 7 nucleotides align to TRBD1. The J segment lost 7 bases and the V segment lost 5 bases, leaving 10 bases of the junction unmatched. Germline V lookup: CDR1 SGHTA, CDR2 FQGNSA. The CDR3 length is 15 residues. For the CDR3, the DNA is TGTGCCAGCAGCCCCCGGACAGGAAAGGGTGAAAAACTGTTTTTT. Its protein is CASSPRTGKGEKLFF.

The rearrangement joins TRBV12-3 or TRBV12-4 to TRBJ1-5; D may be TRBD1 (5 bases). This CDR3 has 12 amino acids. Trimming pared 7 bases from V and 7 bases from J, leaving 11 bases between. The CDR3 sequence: CASTLGAQPQHF. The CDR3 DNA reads TGTGCCAGCACCCTTGGGGCGCAGCCCCAGCATTTT.

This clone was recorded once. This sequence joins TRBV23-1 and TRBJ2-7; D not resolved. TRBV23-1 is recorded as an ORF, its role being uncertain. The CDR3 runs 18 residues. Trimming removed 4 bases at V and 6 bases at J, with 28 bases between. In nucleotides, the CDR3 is TGCGCCAGCAGTCCTCTGCACCGCTGGTCGGTTGCGCGTGGCGAGCAGTACTTC. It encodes CASSPLHRWSVARGEQYF.

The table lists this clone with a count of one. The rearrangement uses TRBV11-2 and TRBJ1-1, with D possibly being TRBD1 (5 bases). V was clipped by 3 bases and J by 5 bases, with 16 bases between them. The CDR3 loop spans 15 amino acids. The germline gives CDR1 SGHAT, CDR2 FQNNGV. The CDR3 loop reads CASSLEGLSGTEAFF. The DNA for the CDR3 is TGTGCCAGCAGCTTGGAGGGACTCTCCGGGACTGAAGCTTTCTTT.

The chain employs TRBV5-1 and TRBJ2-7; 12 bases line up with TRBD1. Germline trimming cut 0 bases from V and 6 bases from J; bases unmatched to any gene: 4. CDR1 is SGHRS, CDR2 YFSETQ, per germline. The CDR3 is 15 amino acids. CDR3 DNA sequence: TGCGCCAGCAGCTTGGCCGGGACAGGGGGCGCCGAGCAGTACTTC. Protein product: CASSLAGTGGAEQYF.

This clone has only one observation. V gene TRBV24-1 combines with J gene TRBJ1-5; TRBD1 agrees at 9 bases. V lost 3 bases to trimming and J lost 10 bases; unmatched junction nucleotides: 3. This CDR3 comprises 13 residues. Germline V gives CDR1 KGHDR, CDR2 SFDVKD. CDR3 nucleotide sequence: TGTGCCACCAGTGATGGGGACAGGGAACCCCAGCATTTT. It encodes CATSDGDREPQHF.

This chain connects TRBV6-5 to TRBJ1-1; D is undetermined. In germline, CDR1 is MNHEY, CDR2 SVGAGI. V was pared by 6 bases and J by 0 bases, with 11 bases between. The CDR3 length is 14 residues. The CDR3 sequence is CASRSGGLNTEAFF. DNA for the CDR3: TGTGCCAGCAGGTCAGGAGGGTTGAACACTGAAGCTTTCTTT.